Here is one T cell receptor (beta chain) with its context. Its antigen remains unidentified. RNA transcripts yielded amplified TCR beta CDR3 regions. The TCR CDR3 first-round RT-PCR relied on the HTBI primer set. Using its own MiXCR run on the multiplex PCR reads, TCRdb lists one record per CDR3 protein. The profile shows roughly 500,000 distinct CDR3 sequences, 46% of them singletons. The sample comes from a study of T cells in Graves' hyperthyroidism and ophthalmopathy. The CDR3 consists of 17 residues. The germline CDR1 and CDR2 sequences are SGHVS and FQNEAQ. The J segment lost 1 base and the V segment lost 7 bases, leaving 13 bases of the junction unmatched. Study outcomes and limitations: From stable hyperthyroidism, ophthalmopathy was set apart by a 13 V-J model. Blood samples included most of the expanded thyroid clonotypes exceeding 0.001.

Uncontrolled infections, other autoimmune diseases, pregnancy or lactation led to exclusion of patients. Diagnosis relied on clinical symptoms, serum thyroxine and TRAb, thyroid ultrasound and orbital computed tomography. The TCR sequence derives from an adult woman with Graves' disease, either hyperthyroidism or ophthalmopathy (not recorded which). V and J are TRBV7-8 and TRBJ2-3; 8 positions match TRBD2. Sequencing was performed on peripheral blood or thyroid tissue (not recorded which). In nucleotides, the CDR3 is TGTGCCAGCACCGCGGGGGGAGGGGCGGGAGGCACAGATACGCAGTATTTT. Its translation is CASTAGGGAGGTDTQYF.